The next 3 T cell receptor beta chains were all read from a single sample in a study of vaccination and CD4 T cells after COVID-19. The Oncomine TCR Beta short-read assay sequenced DNA from cultured CD4+ T cells. MiXCR, applied by TCRdb to the PCR reads, yields one record per CDR3 protein. This repertoire shows around 9,800 distinct CDR3 sequences, around 23% found once; its top ten account for 24%. These receptors lack a known antigen. Described treatment: approximately 10-day PBMC culture with coronavirus spike peptide pools or control peptides (ViraFEST assay). The source material was CD4+ T cells from blood, cultured in vitro, sampled after SARS-CoV-2 vaccination. Source of these receptors: a human donor who had recovered from COVID-19.

V is TRBV19 and J is TRBJ2-7, with TRBD1 matching 10 bases. The length of the CDR3 is 14 residues. CDR1 and CDR2 (germline): LNHDA, SQIVND (reference sequence). Trimming removed 10 bases from V and 2 bases from J; junction bases left unmatched: 8. CDR3 in amino acids: CATRDRGTTYEQYF. The DNA for the CDR3 is TGTGCCACCCGGGACAGGGGAACCACCTACGAGCAGTACTTC.

V usage is TRBV20-1 and J usage is TRBJ2-1; D may correspond to TRBD1 or TRBD2 (5 bases each). Germline CDR1 reads DFQATT; CDR2 reads SNEGSKA (reference sequence). The CDR3 length is 14 residues. The ends were cut back, 5 bases at V and 1 base at J, with 12 bases in the middle. The CDR3 region has the DNA TGCAGTGCTTACCGGGACCCGTCCTACAATGAGCAGTTCTTC. This gives the protein CSAYRDPSYNEQFF.

This clonotype was observed a handful of times. The chain couples TRBV19 to TRBJ2-5; 15 bases are a match to TRBD2. The CDR3 has 16 amino acids. Germline trimming cut 4 bases from V and 5 bases from J; bases unmatched to any gene: 5. Germline CDR1 and CDR2: LNHDA and SQIVND (reference sequence). The CDR3 bases are TGTGCCAGTAGTAAAGGACTAGCGGGGGGGCCGGAGACCCAGTACTTC. Protein product: CASSKGLAGGPETQYF.